The 24 T cell receptor beta chains below all came from one sample that was sequenced in a study of T cell clonality in common variable immunodeficiency. Profiled with immunoSEQ multiplex PCR; TCRdb holds only in-frame clones, not every one. The sample gives about 66,000 clones, none seen only once, and the top ten clones hold less than 2%. Sequencing used peripheral blood mononuclear cells. The origin of the receptors is a person aged 18 to 75 in good health.

This clone has a count of ten or more. With the read ending 3 residues before the CDR3 end, the germline J gene is used to fill in that end. The chain joins TRBV14 to TRBJ2-7; D unclear. This CDR3 has 16 amino acids. Trimming shortened V by 1 base and J by 0 bases, and 13 bases separated the two germline ends. From germline, CDR1 is SGHDN and CDR2 FVKESK. The CDR3 spells CASSQGAGYFSYEQYF. The DNA read from the CDR3 is TGTGCCAGCAGCCAAGGGGCAGGATATTTCTCCTACGAG.

This clone was picked up many times. The read finishes 3 residues shy of the CDR3 end, and the germline J gene is used to complete it. J is TRBJ2-3 and V is TRBV13; TRBD2 agrees at 8 bases. This CDR3 has 15 residues. V trimming: 6 bases; J trimming: 1 base; junction bases outside the gene matches: 6. CDR1 PRHDT and CDR2 FYEKMQ come from the germline V gene (reference sequence). CDR3 in amino acids: CASSFSGTGTDTQYF. The sequenced CDR3 bases are TGTGCCAGCAGTTTTAGCGGGACCGGCACAGATACG.

This clone was seen ten or more times. Sequencing ends 3 residues short of the CDR3 end; the germline J gene provides the rest. The chain uses TRBV5-6 and TRBJ1-1; maybe TRBD1 (6 bases). V shed 3 bases and J shed 6 bases, with 18 bases lying between them. The CDR3 totals 15 residues. Germline V CDR1 and CDR2: SGHDT, YYEEEE. The sequenced CDR3 bases are TGTGCCAGCAGCTCGTCCGACACAGGGTGGGCTGAA. Encoded protein: CASSSSDTGWAE. Given in full, the CDR3 is CASSSSDTGWAEAFF.

This clone was seen a handful of times. The read stops 3 residues short of the end of the CDR3; the missing end is completed from the germline J gene. The rearrangement uses TRBV20-1 and TRBJ2-1; D is undetermined. Per germline, CDR1 DFQATT and CDR2 SNEGSKA (reference sequence). V lost 5 bases, J lost 6 bases, and 5 bases lay in between. The CDR3 loop spans 10 amino acids. The CDR3 bases that were read are TGCAGTGCTCTGGCCAATGAG. Its translation: CSALANE. In full, the CDR3 reads CSALANEQFF.

In its sample, this clone was seen a few times. The read finishes 3 residues shy of the CDR3 end, and the germline J gene is used to complete it. The rearrangement joins TRBV18 to TRBJ1-1; D is unresolved. There are 16 residues in the CDR3. Deletions cut 0 bases from V and 4 bases from J, with 15 bases between. The germline V gene encodes CDR1 KGHSH and CDR2 LQKENI. Partial CDR3 DNA: TGTGCCAGCTCACCACCGTCCGGGGATCTCGGCACTGAA. Translating it yields CASSPPSGDLGTE. The complete CDR3 protein is CASSPPSGDLGTEAFF.

This clone has at least ten counts. The chain's CDR3 is CASSKTDGEETQYF. The CDR3 bases that were read are TGTGCCAGTAGTAAAACGGACGGGGAGGAGACC. The gene calls are TRBV19 and TRBJ2-5, with TRBD2 as a possible D gene (5 bases). The read falls 3 residues short of the CDR3 end, and the missing part is taken from the germline J gene. This CDR3 has 14 amino acids. Germline V gives CDR1 LNHDA, CDR2 SQIVND (reference sequence). The V end was cut by 4 bases, the J end by 5 bases, with 14 bases between.

In this sample, this clone turned up many times. The read is 3 residues too short to cover the CDR3 end, so that end is filled in from the germline J gene. The genes are TRBV4-1 and TRBJ2-1, with D possibly matching TRBD1 (5 bases). The CDR3 totals 14 residues. The germline CDR1 and CDR2 sequences are MGHRA and YSYEKL. Deletions cut 4 bases from V and 0 bases from J, with 7 bases between. The CDR3 loop reads CASSLGLSYNEQFF. The sequenced part of the CDR3 DNA is TGCGCCAGCAGCCTGGGGCTCTCCTACAATGAG.

This clone has ten or more counts. The sequence runs out 3 residues before the end of the CDR3; the remainder is reconstructed from the germline J gene. The genes are TRBV19 and TRBJ1-1; D remains ambiguous. The CDR3 covers 13 residues. Trimming shortened V by 5 bases and J by 5 bases, and 12 bases separated the two germline ends. Germline CDR1 is LNHDA and CDR2 is SQIVND (reference sequence). The sequenced CDR3 bases are TGTGCCAGTAGTGACCGGGTGAGGACTGAA. Its translation is CASSDRVRTE. The entire CDR3 protein reads CASSDRVRTEAFF. Together with reference TRBV19 and TRBJ1-1, the CDR3 gives the full variable domain: DGGITQSPKYLFRKEGQNVTLSCEQNLNHDAMYWYRQDPGQGLRLIYYSQIVNDFQKGDIAEGYSVSREKKESFPLTVTSAQKNPTAFYLCASSDRVRTEAFFGQGTRLTVV.

This clone showed up many times. Coverage ceases 3 residues before the CDR3 finishes, and the germline J gene fills in the end. The J gene is TRBJ2-7, the V gene TRBV7-8; possible D gene TRBD1, 5 bases. The V end was cut by 3 bases, the J end by 3 bases, with 15 bases between. Per germline, CDR1 SGHVS and CDR2 FQNEAQ. This CDR3 is built from 15 residues. The sequenced part of the CDR3 DNA is TGTGCCAGCAGCTTGGGTTCAGGGTCCGGCTACGAG. This codes for CASSLGSGSGYE. The full CDR3 sequence reads CASSLGSGSGYEQYF.

This clone was counted ten times or more. Sequencing ends 3 residues short of the CDR3 end; the germline J gene provides the rest. The rearrangement joins TRBV2 to TRBJ1-1; 10 bases agree with TRBD1. Germline CDR1 and CDR2: SNHLY and FYNNEI. The CDR3 length is 15 residues. This chain's CDR3 is CASKARDRGANEAFF. Partial CDR3 DNA: TGTGCCAGCAAAGCCCGGGACAGGGGAGCTAACGAA.

This clone came up many times. The missing CDR3 end, 3 residues past where the read stops, is filled in from the germline J gene. The chain is built from TRBV20-1 and TRBJ2-7, with 9 bases aligning to TRBD2. CDR3 length: 13 amino acids. Germline-derived CDR1 and CDR2 are DFQATT and SNEGSKA (reference sequence). The trim removed 5 bases at V and 3 bases at J, leaving 5 bases unmatched. Partial CDR3 DNA: TGCAGTGCTTGGCCTAGCGGGATCTACGAG. Residues: CSAWPSGIYE. Given in full, the CDR3 is CSAWPSGIYEQYF.

This clone was seen repeatedly, ten times or more. The sequenced fragment ends 3 residues before the CDR3 boundary, so the rest is inferred from the germline J gene. This rearrangement joins TRBV2 to TRBJ2-1; 7 bases map to TRBD2. With 3 bases clipped from V and 8 bases from J, the junction kept 7 bases outside the gene matches. CDR1 and CDR2 from the germline V gene are SNHLY and FYNNEI. The CDR3 totals 14 residues. The CDR3 sequence: CASSDVWGGYEQFF. The sequenced CDR3 bases are TGTGCCAGCAGTGATGTGTGGGGGGGGTATGAG.

This clone was seen at least ten times. CDR3 bases read: TGTGCCAGCAGTCCCTCCATATTAGCCCAACGGTACAATGAG. Residues: CASSPSILAQRYNE. The full-length CDR3 reads as CASSPSILAQRYNEQFF. The chain is built from TRBV28 and TRBJ2-1, with unresolved D. The CDR3 extends 3 residues past the end of the read, so its final part is completed from the germline J gene. Between the trimmed V and J ends, which lost 5 bases and 4 bases, there was a span of 21 bases. Germline V gives CDR1 MDHEN, CDR2 SYDVKM. The CDR3 spans 17 residues.

This clone showed up many times. The CDR3 is cut off 3 residues early in the read; its end comes from the germline J gene. This rearrangement joins TRBV29-1 to TRBJ2-3, with D possibly being TRBD2 (5 bases). Germline CDR1 is SQVTM and CDR2 is ANQGSEA. V gave up 2 bases and J gave up 0 bases, with 15 bases separating them. The CDR3 contains 16 residues. The DNA read from the CDR3 is TGCAGCGTTGAACCGAGGTCAGGCGGGAGCACAGATACG. Translation: CSVEPRSGGSTDT. The whole CDR3 reads CSVEPRSGGSTDTQYF.

This clone came up many times. The read halts 3 residues ahead of the CDR3 end, with the missing end drawn from the germline J gene. The rearrangement joins TRBV2 to TRBJ2-1; 10 bases map to TRBD1. Germline-derived CDR1 and CDR2 are SNHLY and FYNNEI. This CDR3 is built from 17 residues. Trimming removed 2 bases from V and 7 bases from J; junction bases left unmatched: 11. Partial CDR3 DNA: TGTGCCAGCAGTGAATTTTCAGGGACAGGGGATGAGAATGAG. Encoded protein: CASSEFSGTGDENE. The whole CDR3 reads CASSEFSGTGDENEQFF.

This clone was found many times. Read data end 3 residues before the CDR3 end; the end is taken from the germline J gene. V usage is TRBV6-4 and J usage is TRBJ2-5; D is possibly TRBD2 (6 bases). V lost 5 bases and J lost 2, with 12 bases in between. CDR3 length: 14 residues. CDR1 and CDR2 from the germline V gene are MRHNA and SNTAGT. CDR3 bases read: TGTGCCAGCAGTTACCCGGGACTGCAAGAGACC. This sequence encodes CASSYPGLQET. The complete CDR3 reads CASSYPGLQETQYF.

This clone came up many times. From the germline J gene comes the end of the CDR3, since the read stops 3 residues before it. This sequence joins TRBV5-4 and TRBJ2-3, with D tentatively TRBD1 (5 bases). The germline CDR1 and CDR2 sequences are SGHNT and YYREEE (reference sequence). Trimming shortened V by 3 bases and J by 1 base, and 9 bases separated the two germline ends. This CDR3 spans 14 amino acids. CDR3 DNA, as far as it was read: TGTGCCAGCAGCTATAAACAGGGCACAGATACG. Encoded protein: CASSYKQGTDT. The full CDR3 protein reads CASSYKQGTDTQYF.

This clone has ten or more counts. The read falls 3 residues short of the CDR3 end, and the missing part is taken from the germline J gene. The V and J genes are TRBV18 and TRBJ2-5, with 9 bases that match TRBD1. After removal of 2 bases from V and 4 bases from J, the junction contained 5 bases not matched to a gene. Germline loops: CDR1 KGHSH, CDR2 LQKENI. CDR3 size: 15 residues. CDR3 region: CASSPAATGGETQYF. CDR3 bases read: TGTGCCAGCTCACCAGCTGCGACAGGGGGAGAGACC.

There are many counts of this clone. The CDR3 end lies 3 residues beyond the end of the read and is filled in from the germline J gene. The chain recombines TRBV2 with TRBJ2-7, with D perhaps given as TRBD1 or TRBD2 (5 bases each). The CDR3 consists of 14 residues. Between the trimmed V and J ends, which lost 3 bases and 0 bases, there was a span of 9 bases. Per the germline V gene, CDR1 is SNHLY and CDR2 is FYNNEI. CDR3 region: CASSDQGASYEQYF. Partial CDR3 DNA: TGTGCCAGCAGTGACCAGGGAGCCTCCTACGAG.

The sample holds many counts of this clone. Read data end 3 residues before the CDR3 end; the end is taken from the germline J gene. The chain employs TRBV18 and TRBJ2-2; tentatively, D is TRBD1 (6 bases). CDR3 length: 15 residues. Germline V gives CDR1 KGHSH, CDR2 LQKENI. V lost 2 bases and J 1 base, leaving 8 bases between the germline ends. The CDR3 DNA, read in part, is TGTGCCAGCTCACCAAGGACAGTGAACACCGGGGAG. Its protein product is CASSPRTVNTGE. In full, the CDR3 is CASSPRTVNTGELFF. The variable domain in full, with the rest retrieved from reference TRBV18 and TRBJ2-2, is NAGVMQNPRHLVRRRGQEARLRCSPMKGHSHVYWYRQLPEEGLKFMVYLQKENIIDESGMPKERFSAEFPKEGPSILRIQQVVRGDSAAYFCASSPRTVNTGELFFGEGSRLTVL.

This clone was recorded many times. The read is 3 residues too short to cover the CDR3 end, so that end is filled in from the germline J gene. The chain couples TRBV2 to TRBJ2-5; 7 bases line up with TRBD1. V shed 0 bases and J 4 bases; nucleotides not matched to a gene: 5. This CDR3 has 15 residues. Germline V gene sequence: CDR1 SNHLY, CDR2 FYNNEI. CDR3 DNA (partial): TGTGCCAGCAGTGAAGCAGGCAGGGGGACAGAGACC. This sequence encodes CASSEAGRGTET. The complete CDR3 sequence is CASSEAGRGTETQYF.

This clone showed up many times. The read is 3 residues too short to cover the CDR3 end, so that end is filled in from the germline J gene. This chain uses TRBV5-6 with TRBJ2-6; D uncertain. V lost 3 bases and J 0 bases, leaving 7 bases between the germline ends. The germline V gene has CDR1 SGHDT and CDR2 YYEEEE. The CDR3 sequence is 15 residues long. The covered CDR3 bases are TGTGCCAGCAGCTGGCTCAGCTCTGGGGCCAACGTC. Protein: CASSWLSSGANV. The complete CDR3 protein is CASSWLSSGANVLTF.

This clone was recorded at least ten times. A junction end diverges from the germline sequence, so it may reflect a read error. The read ends 3 residues early relative to the CDR3; the germline J gene fills the gap. The sample contains more than one DNA sequence encoding this CDR3. The V gene is TRBV2, the J gene TRBJ1-6; TRBD1 aligns across 11 bases. CDR3 length: 15 amino acids. From germline, CDR1 is SNHLY and CDR2 FYNNEI. CDR3 protein: CASRGDRGENSPLHF. The DNA read from the CDR3 is TGTGCCAGCAGGGGGGACAGGGGGGAAAATTCCCCC.

This clone was detected ten times or more. The observed sequence ends 3 residues before the CDR3 terminus, with the missing tail filled in from the germline J gene. The chain couples TRBV5-4 to TRBJ2-7; the D gene is possibly TRBD1 (5 bases). The CDR3 extends over 12 amino acids. The germline gives CDR1 SGHNT, CDR2 YYREEE (reference sequence). Trimming took 0 bases from V and 6 from J, leaving 7 bases between them. The DNA read from the CDR3 is TGTGCCAGCAGCTTGGACAGGCTCGAG. Protein sequence: CASSLDRLE. The complete CDR3 protein is CASSLDRLEQYF. The full variable domain, completed using reference TRBV5-4 and TRBJ2-7, is ETGVTQSPTHLIKTRGQQVTLRCSSQSGHNTVSWYQQALGQGPQFIFQYYREEENGRGNFPPRFSGLQFPNYSSELNVNALELDDSALYLCASSLDRLEQYFGPGTRLTVT.